The source of this T cell receptor beta chain is a study of PD-1 blockade in classical Hodgkin lymphoma. Study outcomes and limitations: CD4+ TCR diversity, unlike CD8+, climbed significantly by C4D1.

In its sample, this clone was seen once. Its target is unknown. Brentuximab vedotin exposure varied, and every patient relapsed after autologous stem cell transplantation. This table comes from immunoSEQ multiplex PCR, and its TCRdb copy is limited to in-frame clones, with some not included. The sample contains about 98,000 clones, 80% to 95% of which appear only once. In germline, CDR1 is SGHRS, CDR2 YFSETQ. The junction had 7 bases not matched to a gene; V was cut back by 5 bases and J by 0 bases. The CDR3 is 16 residues long. The clonotype originates from a human donor with classical Hodgkin lymphoma. The sample in question was peripheral blood mononuclear cells (PBMCs), obtained at baseline. The V and J genes are TRBV5-1 and TRBJ2-7; 11 bases are shared with TRBD1. CDR3 region: CASRLGQGGNSYEQYF. Here the CDR3 DNA reads TGCGCCAGCAGACTGGGACAGGGGGGGAACTCCTACGAGCAGTACTTC.